This T cell receptor beta chain was profiled in a study of blood T cells in healthy people across ages. A second PCR, run for roughly 6 to 11 cycles, used a sample-barcoded 5' primer plus a J-beta primer mix. TCRdb re-derived calls from the 5' RACE reads in MiXCR, one entry per CDR3 protein. The sample has roughly 640,000 distinct CDR3 sequences; 25% to 35% are singletons. This clonotype has ten or more counts. The CDR3 sequence is 15 residues long. V trimming: 5 bases; J trimming: 8 bases; junction bases outside the gene matches: 12. The sequencing sample was made of blood. The rearrangement joins TRBV12-3 or TRBV12-4 to TRBJ2-3; 8 bases map to TRBD2. The TCR originated in an elderly woman in good health. This CDR3 is CASSVEAGAAGTQYF. The CDR3 DNA reads as TGTGCCAGCAGTGTGGAAGCGGGGGCGGCGGGTACGCAGTATTTT.